A selection of T cell receptor beta chains follows, all from one sample in a study of blood T cell repertoires in COVID-19. Sequenced by immunoSEQ multiplex PCR; TCRdb stores in-frame clones only, minus some. This sample has 450,000 or so clones, with roughly 88% found just once. The sequenced sample consisted of PBMCs or T cells enriched from blood (not recorded which). All receptors come from a man between 18 and 29 years old who had recovered from COVID-19. CDR3s leave out the opening cysteine and the closing phenylalanine or tryptophan. Fields, in order: J gene, V gene, CDR3 protein.

j_call: TRBJ2-7; v_call: TRBV1; cdr3_aa: TSSQPGSYEQY
j_call: TRBJ2-3; v_call: TRBV5-1; cdr3_aa: ASSPGGQSDTQY
j_call: TRBJ1-6; v_call: TRBV6-5; cdr3_aa: ASSYKGGYNSPLH
j_call: TRBJ1-6; v_call: TRBV6-5; cdr3_aa: ASSSRGTVNSPLH
j_call: TRBJ1-5; v_call: TRBV18; cdr3_aa: ASSPGTEQPQH
j_call: TRBJ2-2; v_call: TRBV9; cdr3_aa: ASSEGQVPRATGELF
j_call: TRBJ1-1; v_call: TRBV18; cdr3_aa: ASSPQRGPMGAF
j_call: TRBJ1-2; v_call: TRBV5-3; cdr3_aa: ARSFEPNYGYT
j_call: TRBJ1-2; v_call: TRBV18; cdr3_aa: ASSPPLSNYGYT
j_call: TRBJ2-7; v_call: TRBV11-1; cdr3_aa: ASSLSQGKDEQY
j_call: TRBJ1-2; v_call: TRBV16; cdr3_aa: ASSQLSTGQGYGYT
j_call: TRBJ1-1; v_call: TRBV10-3; cdr3_aa: AIRLRLEGEAF
j_call: TRBJ2-7; v_call: TRBV11-3; cdr3_aa: ASSQVAYEQY
j_call: TRBJ2-6; v_call: TRBV5-6; cdr3_aa: ASSSYGGLVGANVLT
j_call: TRBJ1-1; v_call: TRBV11-2; cdr3_aa: ASTVQGTNTEAF
j_call: TRBJ1-1; v_call: TRBV28; cdr3_aa: ASSLARVNTEAF
j_call: TRBJ2-7; v_call: TRBV12-3/TRBV12-4; cdr3_aa: ASSHNTGGEQY
j_call: TRBJ1-1; v_call: TRBV27; cdr3_aa: ASGKSDRNTEAF
j_call: TRBJ2-7; v_call: TRBV28; cdr3_aa: ASSLDRGAHEQY
j_call: TRBJ2-2; v_call: TRBV2; cdr3_aa: ASSMGLAVNTGELF
j_call: TRBJ1-2; v_call: TRBV6-5; cdr3_aa: ASSYLQGTYGYT
j_call: TRBJ2-1; v_call: TRBV12-5; cdr3_aa: ASGPSGSNEQF
j_call: TRBJ2-1; v_call: TRBV7-6; cdr3_aa: ASSLGRGGESSYNEQF
j_call: TRBJ1-5; v_call: TRBV2; cdr3_aa: ASKRDRDNQPQH
j_call: TRBJ2-1; v_call: TRBV7-8; cdr3_aa: ASSVLAVQDEQF
j_call: TRBJ2-5; v_call: TRBV10-3; cdr3_aa: AIGERGPQETQY
j_call: TRBJ1-2; v_call: TRBV6-5; cdr3_aa: ASGGQGLAGYT
j_call: TRBJ1-1; v_call: TRBV27; cdr3_aa: ASTPSGVMNTEAF
j_call: TRBJ1-4; v_call: TRBV30; cdr3_aa: AWSPRRGNEKLF
j_call: TRBJ1-2; v_call: TRBV18; cdr3_aa: ASSPGTGGDHGYT
j_call: TRBJ2-5; v_call: TRBV5-4; cdr3_aa: ASSLVSAGVQETQY
j_call: TRBJ1-4; v_call: TRBV4-2; cdr3_aa: ASSPSQGTNEKLF
j_call: TRBJ2-1; v_call: TRBV28; cdr3_aa: ASSLVSNEQF
j_call: TRBJ1-4; v_call: TRBV6-5; cdr3_aa: ASSYGTGEVEKLF
j_call: TRBJ2-5; v_call: TRBV7-8; cdr3_aa: ASSPRPRTGQETQY
j_call: TRBJ1-1; v_call: TRBV3-1/TRBV3-2; cdr3_aa: ASSPRDRGGYTEAF